This T cell receptor (beta chain) was found in a study of CD8 T cells in Susac syndrome. Whole-study findings and limits: The study conceded that relatively few individuals underwent its TCR sequencing and HLA analysis.

The RNA, 0.5 to 1 ug, was put through reverse transcription using random hexamers. Amplification of TCR beta CDR3 across 54 Vbeta and 13 Jbeta was performed with immunoSEQ multiplex PCR. TCRdb re-called the immunoSEQ multiplex PCR reads with MiXCR, one entry per CDR3 protein. The sample yields 150,000 to 200,000 distinct CDR3 sequences, around 96% seen once. For this clonotype: The antigen remains unidentified.

Peripheral blood CD8+ and CD4+ T cells were profiled by TCR beta sequencing. This sequence originates from a human donor in good health. Sequencing was done on a sample of CD4+ T cells from PBMCs.

Here the CDR3 reads CASSVNLAGNEQFF. CDR3 sequence (DNA): TGTGCCAGCAGTGTTAACCTAGCGGGAAATGAGCAGTTCTTC. V and J are TRBV6-4 and TRBJ2-1, with 9 bases lining up with TRBD2. The V gene's germline CDR1 is MRHNA and CDR2 SNTAGT. This CDR3 has 14 amino acids. The junction had 5 bases not matched to a gene; V was cut back by 4 bases and J by 7 bases.